Shown below are 3 T cell receptor beta chains from a single sample sequenced in a study of low-dose radiotherapy and immunotherapy resistance in tumors. TRAV- and TRBV-specific primers were used for first-strand cDNA, which covered alpha and beta chains. For amplifying TCRs, the PCR ran for about 22 cycles with Phusion, which was used together with a constant-region primer and the adapter on the V primers. A single record per CDR3 protein comes from TCRdb applying MiXCR to the reads. The profile shows about 64,000 distinct CDR3 sequences, around 27% of them singletons. Time point indicated: before trial treatment. This material consisted of PBMCs, taken before treatment. These receptors were taken from a male donor with rectosigmoid adenocarcinoma.

There are a few counts of this clonotype. A far larger clone is off by one base, so a read error is likely. This chain's CDR3 is CASSQSGRAGEQYF. CDR3 in DNA: TGTGCCAGCAGCCAGAGCGGGAGGGCCGGCGAGCAGTACTTC. The chain has TRBV6-2 or TRBV6-3 and TRBJ2-7; 10 bases agree with TRBD2. The ends lost 6 bases at V and 6 bases at J; junction bases unmatched: 8. CDR3 length equals 14 residues. CDR1 and CDR2 from the germline V gene are MNHEY and SVGEGT.

This clonotype was observed at least ten times. The V gene is TRBV7-6, the J gene TRBJ2-1; 12 bases line up with TRBD2. V shed 6 bases, J shed 5 bases, and the junction held 8 bases outside the gene matches. The CDR3 runs to 16 residues. The V gene's germline CDR1 is SGHVS and CDR2 FNYEAQ. CDR3 in amino acids: CASSSEGLAGNNEQFF. Written as DNA, the CDR3 is TGTGCCAGCAGTTCAGAGGGACTAGCGGGCAACAATGAGCAGTTCTTC.

The table lists this clonotype with many counts. V usage is TRBV6-2 or TRBV6-3 and J usage is TRBJ2-6; no clear D gene. Looked up from germline, CDR1 is MNHEY and CDR2 is SVGEGT. The CDR3 has 16 amino acids. The germline V and J ends were trimmed by 2 bases and 4 bases, with 12 bases remaining between them. In nucleotides, the CDR3 is TGTGCCAGCAGTTACGATTTGGGCCCCGGGGCCAACGTCCTGACTTTC. It codes for CASSYDLGPGANVLTF.